The 12 T cell receptor beta chains in this list originate from one sample, sequenced in a study of neurological immune-mediated disorders. TCRdb reprocessed the 5' RACE reads via MiXCR and lists one record per CDR3 protein. The profile shows tens of thousands of distinct CDR3 sequences, roughly 9.9% of them singletons. Sequences were obtained from PBMCs. These receptors were collected from a man in his forties or fifties in good health.

This clonotype was seen at least ten times. The gene calls are TRBV12-3 or TRBV12-4 and TRBJ2-7; 7 bases agree with TRBD1. V lost 3 bases, J lost 4 bases, and 3 bases stayed unmatched. The CDR3 length is 13 residues. CDR3 nucleotides: TGTGCCAGCAGTTTGTCAGGGGGATACGAGCAGTACTTC. Its translation: CASSLSGGYEQYF.

The chain joins TRBV6-5 to TRBJ2-2; D might be TRBD2 (6 bases). CDR1 is MNHEY and CDR2 is SVGAGI in the germline V gene. The germline V and J ends were trimmed by 7 bases and 0 bases, with 15 bases remaining between them. This CDR3 region has 16 residues. Here the CDR3 reads CASTGKRVSNTGELFF. Here the CDR3 DNA reads TGTGCCAGCACCGGGAAGCGGGTATCGAACACCGGGGAGCTGTTTTTT.

This clonotype has ten or more counts. The chain joins TRBV5-1 to TRBJ2-3; D is unclear. Trimming shortened V by 0 bases and J by 7 bases, and 6 bases separated the two germline ends. Germline V gives CDR1 SGHRS, CDR2 YFSETQ. The CDR3 totals 12 residues. CDR3 DNA: TGCGCCAGCAGCTTGGATGTGTATACGCAGTATTTT. Translated, it gives CASSLDVYTQYF. The full variable domain, completed using reference TRBV5-1 and TRBJ2-3, is KAGVTQTPRYLIKTRGQQVTLSCSPISGHRSVSWYQQTPGQGLQFLFEYFSETQRNKGNFPGRFSGRQFSNSRSEMNVSTLELGDSALYLCASSLDVYTQYFGPGTRLTVL.

This clonotype was recorded many times. The chain links TRBV27 to TRBJ1-2; TRBD1 agrees at 7 bases. J gave up 2 bases and V 4 bases, and 10 bases lay outside the gene matches. The germline CDR1 and CDR2 sequences are MNHEY and SMNVEV (reference sequence). The CDR3 has 16 residues. In nucleotides, the CDR3 is TGTGCCAGCAGTTCGCATACGACAGGGCCGAACTATGGCTACACCTTC. This sequence encodes CASSSHTTGPNYGYTF.

This clonotype was counted at least ten times. The chain combines TRBV20-1 with TRBJ2-5, with D uncertain. CDR1 is DFQATT, CDR2 SNEGSKA, per germline (reference sequence). The length of the CDR3 is 10 residues. Trimming took off 5 bases at V and 5 bases at J, with 6 bases between the two ends. The CDR3 here is CSAGRETQYF. For the CDR3, the DNA is TGCAGTGCTGGCCGGGAGACCCAGTACTTC.

This clonotype was recorded many times. The V and J genes are TRBV20-1 and TRBJ1-1; D might be TRBD1 (6 bases). Trimming stripped 8 bases from V and 2 bases from J, with 15 bases between. This CDR3 region has 13 residues. Germline-derived CDR1 and CDR2 are DFQATT and SNEGSKA (reference sequence). The CDR3 nucleotides are TGCAGTCCCAAAGGGGGGATAAACACTGAAGCTTTCTTT. Translating gives CSPKGGINTEAFF.

This clonotype showed up just once. The chain joins TRBV2 to TRBJ2-1; 10 bases agree with TRBD1. The germline V gene encodes CDR1 SNHLY and CDR2 FYNNEI. This CDR3 is 15 amino acids long. Losses at the gene ends were 4 bases for V and 8 bases for J; bases not matched to a gene: 8. The CDR3, as DNA: TGTGCCAGCAGTGCGGGACAGGGGAGGATCCATGAGCAGTTCTTC. This sequence encodes CASSAGQGRIHEQFF.

This clonotype was recorded many times. This chain links TRBV12-5 with TRBJ1-5, with D perhaps TRBD1 (5 bases). V shed 0 bases and J shed 2 bases, with 17 bases lying between them. The germline V gene encodes CDR1 LGHNT and CDR2 FRNRAP. There are 18 residues in the CDR3. The CDR3 nucleotides are TGTGCTAGTGGTTTGGTTGGTGGCAGCGAGGGGTGCAATCAGCCCCAGCATTTT. As protein: CASGLVGGSEGCNQPQHF. Looking up the rest from reference TRBV12-5 and TRBJ1-5 gives the full variable domain: DARVTQTPRHKVTEMGQEVTMRCQPILGHNTVFWYRQTMMQGLELLAYFRNRAPLDDSGMPKDRFSAEMPDATLATLKIQPSEPRDSAVYFCASGLVGGSEGCNQPQHFGDGTRLSIL.

This clonotype occurred many times. The chain is built from TRBV6-1 and TRBJ2-3; D gene ambiguous. With 7 bases removed from V and 6 bases from J, the gap between germline ends came to 23 bases. This CDR3 has 16 amino acids. Germline V gene lookup returns CDR1 MNHNS and CDR2 SASEGT. The CDR3: CASIRIKQQYADTQYF. The CDR3 DNA reads TGTGCCAGCATACGGATTAAGCAGCAATACGCTGATACGCAGTATTTT.

This clonotype was found many times. This chain joins TRBV7-2 and TRBJ1-5, with a possible D match to TRBD1 (5 bases). The CDR3 loop spans 17 amino acids. Trimming left V 1 base short and J 5 bases short, with 18 bases between. The V gene's germline CDR1 is SGHTA and CDR2 FQGNSA. As DNA, the CDR3 is TGTGCCAGCAGCTTAGAACCCCGGGCCAGGGCGGATCAGCCCCAGCATTTT. Encoded protein: CASSLEPRARADQPQHF. The complete variable domain, with remaining parts taken from reference TRBV7-2 and TRBJ1-5, reads GAGVSQSPSNKVTEKGKDVELRCDPISGHTALYWYRQSLGQGLEFLIYFQGNSAPDKSGLPSDRFSAERTGGSVSTLTIQRTQQEDSAVYLCASSLEPRARADQPQHFGDGTRLSIL.

This clonotype appeared many times. CDR3 DNA sequence: TGTGCCAGCAGCTTAATGAATAGCAATCAGCCCCAGCATTTT. This sequence encodes CASSLMNSNQPQHF. The chain uses TRBV7-2 and TRBJ1-5; the D is unclear. The CDR3 length is 14 residues. The V gene's germline CDR1 is SGHTA and CDR2 FQGNSA. Deletions cut 2 bases from V and 0 bases from J, with 5 bases between.

This clonotype was seen ten or more times. The V gene is TRBV14, the J gene TRBJ1-1; D gene ambiguous. This CDR3 has 13 amino acids. Trimming took off 5 bases at V and 0 bases at J, with 7 bases between the two ends. CDR1 and CDR2 from the germline V gene are SGHDN and FVKESK. CDR3 protein: CASSTTMNTEAFF. The CDR3 nucleotides read TGTGCCAGCAGCACGACAATGAACACTGAAGCTTTCTTT.